This T cell receptor beta chain was documented in a study of cytotoxic CD8 clonotypes in ibrutinib-treated CLL. Germline CDR1 reads LNHDA; CDR2 reads SQIVND (reference sequence). The CDR3 has 16 amino acids. V lost 6 bases and J 1 base, leaving 16 bases between the germline ends. Note on this clone: Antigen: not known.

Assay used: immunoSEQ multiplex PCR; TCRdb lists only in-frame clones, some missing. The table records around 20,000 clones, 81% of them present only once. Overall study findings and caveats: Public clonotypes occurred uncommonly; on treatment, they contracted or remained stable.

The V call is TRBV19, the J call TRBJ1-5, with a possible D match to TRBD1 (6 bases). The origin of this receptor is a human donor with chronic lymphocytic leukemia. The source material was PBMCs, sampled before ibrutinib treatment. CDR3 nucleotide sequence: TGTGCCAGTAGAAACCCATGGGGGGCGAGCAATCAGCCCCAGCATTTT. It is translated as CASRNPWGASNQPQHF.